Following are 19 T cell receptor beta chains from one sample sequenced in a study of cytomegalovirus exposure and HLA in healthy donors. A multiplex PCR was run with 60 Vbeta primers and 13 Jbeta primers. Method: immunoSEQ multiplex PCR; TCRdb's copy keeps in-frame clones and lacks some. The sample holds about 140,000 clones, 61% seen once. The sample taken for sequencing was PBMCs. The receptor set was obtained from a male donor in good health and CMV-seronegative.

The chain has TRBV7-9 and TRBJ1-4, with 9 bases matching TRBD1. The CDR3 runs to 17 residues. Per the germline V gene, CDR1 is SEHNR and CDR2 is FQNEAQ (reference sequence). Losses at the gene ends were 7 bases for V and 1 base for J; bases not matched to a gene: 10. The CDR3 DNA is TGTGCCAGCACCTACTACAGGGGGCGTATAACTAATGAAAAACTGTTTTTT. It codes for CASTYYRGRITNEKLFF.

The chain carries TRBV9 and TRBJ2-1; TRBD2 aligns across 10 bases. Losses at the gene ends were 4 bases for V and 4 bases for J; bases not matched to a gene: 11. Germline CDR1 SGDLS, CDR2 YYNGEE. This CDR3 is 17 amino acids long. CDR3 protein: CASSSRLAGEFYNEQFF. CDR3 nucleotides: TGTGCCAGCAGCTCCAGACTAGCGGGTGAATTTTACAATGAGCAGTTCTTC.

The chain joins TRBV19 to TRBJ1-1; TRBD1 matches at 7 bases. CDR3 length: 13 residues. Germline V gene lookup returns CDR1 LNHDA and CDR2 SQIVND (reference sequence). The J segment lost 7 bases and the V segment lost 5 bases, leaving 7 bases of the junction unmatched. This CDR3 is CASSSDRFLEAFF. The CDR3 coding sequence is TGTGCCAGTAGTTCGGACAGGTTCCTTGAAGCTTTCTTT. Together with reference TRBV19 and TRBJ1-1, the CDR3 gives the full variable domain: DGGITQSPKYLFRKEGQNVTLSCEQNLNHDAMYWYRQDPGQGLRLIYYSQIVNDFQKGDIAEGYSVSREKKESFPLTVTSAQKNPTAFYLCASSSDRFLEAFFGQGTRLTVV.

V usage is TRBV5-1 and J usage is TRBJ2-3, with TRBD2 identical over 14 bases. The CDR3 contains 16 residues. Germline trimming cut 6 bases from V and 3 bases from J; bases unmatched to any gene: 6. Per the germline V gene, CDR1 is SGHRS and CDR2 is YFSETQ. CDR3 bases: TGCGCCAGCAAGACTAGCGGGGGGGCCGGGACAGATACGCAGTATTTT. It translates to CASKTSGGAGTDTQYF.

As regards this clone: Within the sample, other DNA sequences also encode this same CDR3. J is TRBJ1-6 and V is TRBV25-1; 9 nucleotides agree with TRBD1. With 3 bases clipped from V and 9 bases from J, the junction kept 3 bases outside the gene matches. Germline lookup yields CDR1 MGHDK and CDR2 SYGVNS. This CDR3 spans 14 amino acids. The CDR3 DNA follows: TGTGCCAGCAGTGAGACAGGGGGAGGTTCACCCCTCCACTTT. Its translation: CASSETGGGSPLHF.

This clone is deemed medium-sized. The rearrangement joins TRBV4-1 to TRBJ1-1, with D possibly matching TRBD1 (5 bases). Germline assignment: CDR1 MGHRA and CDR2 YSYEKL. Between the trimmed V and J ends, which lost 1 base and 5 bases, there was a span of 14 bases. The CDR3 is 15 residues long. CDR3 in DNA: TGCGCCAGCAGCCAAGTTGCCAGGGATGTTACTGAAGCTTTCTTT. Protein: CASSQVARDVTEAFF.

The V gene is TRBV18, the J gene TRBJ1-3, with 7 bases identical to TRBD1. The V gene's germline CDR1 is KGHSH and CDR2 LQKENI. CDR3 length: 16 residues. With 3 bases clipped from V and 0 bases from J, the junction kept 5 bases outside the gene matches. CDR3 bases: TGTGCCAGCTCACCCACAGGGGAGAACTCTGGAAACACCATATATTTT. Translated: CASSPTGENSGNTIYF.

The V call is TRBV7-8, the J call TRBJ1-6; D uncertain. Trimming stripped 1 base from V and 9 bases from J, with 13 bases between. The CDR3 has 15 amino acids. Germline CDR1 is SGHVS and CDR2 is FQNEAQ. The CDR3 region is CASSLVREGVSPLHF. The CDR3, as DNA: TGTGCCAGCAGCTTAGTTCGGGAAGGAGTTTCACCCCTCCACTTT.

In regard to this clone: Distinct nucleotide sequences in the sample also encode this CDR3. The rearrangement joins TRBV28 to TRBJ2-6; the D gene is possibly TRBD1 (6 bases). The V and J ends lost 2 bases and 2 bases respectively, with 10 bases between them. There are 16 residues in the CDR3. CDR1 is MDHEN, CDR2 SYDVKM, per germline. DNA for the CDR3: TGTGCCAGCAGTTTAATATCAGGGGCTGGGGCCAACGTCCTGACTTTC. It translates to CASSLISGAGANVLTF.

The chain uses TRBV9 and TRBJ1-2; 8 bases are shared with TRBD1. Germline CDR1 and CDR2: SGDLS and YYNGEE. V was clipped by 3 bases and J by 4 bases; unmatched bases: 17. This CDR3 is built from 18 residues. The CDR3 DNA reads TGTGCCAGCAGCGCCGATCCCGGGACAGGACCGCGGGGCTATGGCTACACCTTC. As protein: CASSADPGTGPRGYGYTF. Full variable domain (missing parts from reference TRBV9 and TRBJ1-2): DSGVTQTPKHLITATGQRVTLRCSPRSGDLSVYWYQQSLDQGLQFLIQYYNGEERAKGNILERFSAQQFPDLHSELNLSSLELGDSALYFCASSADPGTGPRGYGYTFGSGTRLTVV.

The chain uses TRBV28 and TRBJ2-1; 13 positions agree with TRBD2. The germline CDR1 and CDR2 sequences are MDHEN and SYDVKM. CDR3 length equals 21 residues. After removal of 7 bases from V and 5 bases from J, the junction contained 23 bases not matched to a gene. The CDR3 here is CASTGVSTSGGASGWDNEQFF. In nucleotides, the CDR3 is TGTGCCAGCACGGGAGTGTCCACTAGCGGGGGGGCCTCCGGATGGGACAATGAGCAGTTCTTC. Together with reference TRBV28 and TRBJ2-1, the CDR3 gives the full variable domain: DVKVTQSSRYLVKRTGEKVFLECVQDMDHENMFWYRQDPGLGLRLIYFSYDVKMKEKGDIPEGYSVSREKKERFSLILESASTNQTSMYLCASTGVSTSGGASGWDNEQFFGPGTRLTVL.

The gene calls are TRBV6-5 and TRBJ2-7; D possibly corresponds to TRBD2 (6 bases). V was pared by 6 bases and J by 4 bases, with 13 bases between. Per germline, CDR1 MNHEY and CDR2 SVGAGI. The length of the CDR3 is 13 residues. The CDR3 sequence: CASSPPGGYEQYF. Here the CDR3 DNA reads TGTGCCAGCAGCCCCCCTGGAGGGTACGAGCAGTACTTC.

This clone showed up just a few times. The chain uses TRBV7-2 and TRBJ2-3; D gene uncertain. This CDR3 has 14 residues. The germline CDR1 and CDR2 sequences are SGHTA and FQGNSA. V lost 5 bases and J lost 4, with 13 bases in between. The DNA for the CDR3 is TGTGCCAGCAGCCCCGGGTCCCCCCCAGATACGCAGTATTTT. Translating gives CASSPGSPPDTQYF.

The chain combines TRBV7-3 with TRBJ2-1, with D hard to call. This CDR3 has 11 amino acids. Germline V gene lookup returns CDR1 SGHTA and CDR2 FQGTGA. V dropped 5 bases and J dropped 7 bases, with 6 bases sitting between them. CDR3 in DNA: TGTGCCAGCAGCCCGGAGAATGAGCAGTTCTTC. Protein product: CASSPENEQFF.

This clone was found a few times. The rearrangement joins TRBV27 to TRBJ1-2; D is ambiguous. Trimming took off 8 bases at V and 8 bases at J, with 15 bases between the two ends. In germline, CDR1 is MNHEY, CDR2 SMNVEV (reference sequence). The CDR3 is made up of 12 amino acids. This CDR3 is CASGRLGYGYTF. CDR3 in DNA: TGTGCCAGCGGCCGCTTGGGCTACGGCTACACCTTC.

The chain joins TRBV5-1 to TRBJ2-5; unclear D gene. V gave up 2 bases and J gave up 2 bases, with 7 bases separating them. CDR1 SGHRS and CDR2 YFSETQ come from the germline V gene. There are 13 residues in the CDR3. The CDR3 DNA sequence: TGCGCCAGCAGCTTCACAGAACAAGAGACCCAGTACTTC. Amino acids: CASSFTEQETQYF. Filled out from reference TRBV5-1 and TRBJ2-5, the complete variable domain reads KAGVTQTPRYLIKTRGQQVTLSCSPISGHRSVSWYQQTPGQGLQFLFEYFSETQRNKGNFPGRFSGRQFSNSRSEMNVSTLELGDSALYLCASSFTEQETQYFGPGTRLLVL.

The V gene is TRBV5-6, the J gene TRBJ1-2; 7 positions agree with TRBD1. Germline V gene lookup returns CDR1 SGHDT and CDR2 YYEEEE. V was pared by 4 bases and J by 8 bases, with 5 bases of the junction left unmatched. The CDR3 consists of 12 residues. This CDR3 is CASSPTGWGYTF. CDR3 bases: TGTGCCAGCAGCCCGACAGGGTGGGGCTACACCTTC.

This clone came up a few times. The rearrangement uses TRBV6-5 and TRBJ2-7, with D possibly TRBD1 on 6 matching bases. CDR1 is MNHEY, CDR2 SVGAGI, per germline. This CDR3 has 11 residues. Trimming cost V 6 bases and J 6 bases, with 9 bases left between them. The CDR3 bases are TGTGCCAGCAGACAGGGCCGCGAGCAGTACTTC. This sequence encodes CASRQGREQYF.

The V gene is TRBV10-3, the J gene TRBJ2-7; unclear D gene. The V end was cut by 9 bases, the J end by 0 bases, with 12 bases between. Germline V gives CDR1 ENHRY, CDR2 SYGVKD. This CDR3 region has 13 residues. The CDR3 DNA reads as TGTGCCATAAAAAATCAGGTCTCCTACGAGCAGTACTTC. Translated, it gives CAIKNQVSYEQYF.